The present entry profiles one T cell receptor beta chain with its context. Measured with immunoSEQ multiplex PCR; TCRdb has only the in-frame clones, and not every one. The sample carries about 52,000 clones, approximately 87% recorded once. The data derive from a study of PD-L1 blockade in urothelial cancer. Patients were diagnosed with urothelial carcinoma, either locally advanced or metastatic. Germline loops: CDR1 LNHDA, CDR2 SQIVND (reference sequence). This CDR3 spans 15 amino acids. With V trimmed by 6 bases and J by 6 bases, 9 bases remained unmatched. The chain links TRBV19 to TRBJ1-5, with TRBD1 matching over 9 bases. Sample: PBMCs, taken around atezolizumab (anti-PD-L1) treatment. This clonotype originated in a middle-aged man with urothelial cancer. The DNA of the CDR3 is TGTGCCAGTAGCCCACCCCCGGGACAGGGTCAGCCCCAGCATTTT. Protein sequence: CASSPPPGQGQPQHF.